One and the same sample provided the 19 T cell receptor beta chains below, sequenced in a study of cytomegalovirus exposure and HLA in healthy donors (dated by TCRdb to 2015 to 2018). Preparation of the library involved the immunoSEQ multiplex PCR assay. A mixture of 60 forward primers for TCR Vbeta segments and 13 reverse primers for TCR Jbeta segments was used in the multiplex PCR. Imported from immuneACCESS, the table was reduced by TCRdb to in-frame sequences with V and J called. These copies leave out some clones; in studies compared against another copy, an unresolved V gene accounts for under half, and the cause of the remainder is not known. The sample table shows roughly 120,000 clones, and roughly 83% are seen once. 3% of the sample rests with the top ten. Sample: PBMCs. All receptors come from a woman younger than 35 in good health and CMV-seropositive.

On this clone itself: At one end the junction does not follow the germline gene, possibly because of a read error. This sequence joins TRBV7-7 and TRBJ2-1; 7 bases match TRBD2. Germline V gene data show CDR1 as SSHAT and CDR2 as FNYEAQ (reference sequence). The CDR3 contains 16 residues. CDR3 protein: CASSLQTPSGYNEQFF. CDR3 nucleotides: TGTGCTAGCAGCTTACAAACCCCTAGCGGTTACAATGAGCAGTTCTTC.

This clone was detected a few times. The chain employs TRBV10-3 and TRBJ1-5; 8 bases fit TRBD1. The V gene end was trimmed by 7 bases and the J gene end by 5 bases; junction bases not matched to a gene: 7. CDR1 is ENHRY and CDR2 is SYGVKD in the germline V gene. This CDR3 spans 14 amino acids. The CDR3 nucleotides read TGTGCCATCAATAAGGACAGGGCAGATCAGCCCCAGCATTTT. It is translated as CAINKDRADQPQHF.

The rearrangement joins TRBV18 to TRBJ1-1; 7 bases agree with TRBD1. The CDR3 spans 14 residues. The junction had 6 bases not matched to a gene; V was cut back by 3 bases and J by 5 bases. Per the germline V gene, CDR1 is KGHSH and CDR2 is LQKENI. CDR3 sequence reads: CASSPTGQGTEAFF. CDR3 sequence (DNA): TGTGCCAGCTCACCGACAGGGCAGGGGACTGAAGCTTTCTTT.

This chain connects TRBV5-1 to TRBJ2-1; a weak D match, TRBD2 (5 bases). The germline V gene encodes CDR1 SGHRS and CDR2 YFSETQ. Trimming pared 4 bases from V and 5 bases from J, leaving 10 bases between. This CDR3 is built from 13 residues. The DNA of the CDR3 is TGCGCCAGCAGCACCCTCGGGGACAATGAGCAGTTCTTC. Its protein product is CASSTLGDNEQFF.

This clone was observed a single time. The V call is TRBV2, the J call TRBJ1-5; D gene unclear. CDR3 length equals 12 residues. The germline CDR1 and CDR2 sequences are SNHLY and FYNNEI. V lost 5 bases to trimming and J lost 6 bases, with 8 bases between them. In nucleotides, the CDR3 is TGTGCCAGCAGTCTACAGATTCAGCCCCAGCATTTT. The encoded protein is CASSLQIQPQHF.

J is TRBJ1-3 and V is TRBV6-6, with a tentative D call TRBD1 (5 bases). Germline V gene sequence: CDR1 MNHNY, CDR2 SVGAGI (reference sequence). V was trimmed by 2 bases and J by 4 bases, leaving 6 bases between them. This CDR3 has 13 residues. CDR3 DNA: TGTGCCAGCAGTTACAGGGGAGGAAACACCATATATTTT. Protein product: CASSYRGGNTIYF.

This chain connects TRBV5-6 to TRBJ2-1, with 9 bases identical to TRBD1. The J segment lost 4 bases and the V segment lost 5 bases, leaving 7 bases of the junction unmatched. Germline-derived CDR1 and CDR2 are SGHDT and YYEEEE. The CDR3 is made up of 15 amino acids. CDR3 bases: TGTGCCAGCAGTCGGACAGGGGAGGGTTACAATGAGCAGTTCTTC. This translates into CASSRTGEGYNEQFF.

CDR3 protein: CASSAGRTGESGELFF. The CDR3, as DNA: TGTGCCAGCAGTGCCGGAAGGACAGGGGAGAGCGGGGAGCTGTTTTTT. This chain uses TRBV2 with TRBJ2-2; 9 bases map to TRBD1. Per the germline V gene, CDR1 is SNHLY and CDR2 is FYNNEI. CDR3 length: 16 amino acids. The junction had 10 bases not matched to a gene; V was cut back by 4 bases and J by 7 bases.

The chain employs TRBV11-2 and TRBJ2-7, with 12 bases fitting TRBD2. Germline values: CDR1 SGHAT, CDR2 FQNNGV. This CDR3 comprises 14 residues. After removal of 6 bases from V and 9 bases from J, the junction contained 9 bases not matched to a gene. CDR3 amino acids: CASRDLAGGPGQYF. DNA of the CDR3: TGTGCCAGCAGAGATCTAGCGGGAGGGCCGGGGCAGTACTTC.

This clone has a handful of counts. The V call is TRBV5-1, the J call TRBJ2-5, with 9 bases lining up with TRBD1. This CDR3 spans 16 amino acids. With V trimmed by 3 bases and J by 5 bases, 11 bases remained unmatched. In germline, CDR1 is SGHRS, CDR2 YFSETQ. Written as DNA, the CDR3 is TGCGCCAGCAGCTCTTTCGGACAGGGGAGCGGGGAGACCCAGTACTTC. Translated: CASSSFGQGSGETQYF.

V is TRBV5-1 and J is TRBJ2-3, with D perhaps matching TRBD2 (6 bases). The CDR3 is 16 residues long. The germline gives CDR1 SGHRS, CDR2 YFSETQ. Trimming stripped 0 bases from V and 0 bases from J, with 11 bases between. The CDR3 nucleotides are TGCGCCAGCAGCTTGGGGGACTTGTTTAGCACAGATACGCAGTATTTT. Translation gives CASSLGDLFSTDTQYF.

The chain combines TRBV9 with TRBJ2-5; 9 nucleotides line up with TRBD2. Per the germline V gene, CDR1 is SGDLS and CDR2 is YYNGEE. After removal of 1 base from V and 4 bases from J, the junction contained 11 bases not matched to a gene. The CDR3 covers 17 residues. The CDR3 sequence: CASSVSAGGPQRETQYF. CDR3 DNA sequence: TGTGCCAGCAGCGTATCGGCGGGAGGGCCGCAACGAGAGACCCAGTACTTC. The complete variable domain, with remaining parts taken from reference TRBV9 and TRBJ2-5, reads DSGVTQTPKHLITATGQRVTLRCSPRSGDLSVYWYQQSLDQGLQFLIQYYNGEERAKGNILERFSAQQFPDLHSELNLSSLELGDSALYFCASSVSAGGPQRETQYFGPGTRLLVL.

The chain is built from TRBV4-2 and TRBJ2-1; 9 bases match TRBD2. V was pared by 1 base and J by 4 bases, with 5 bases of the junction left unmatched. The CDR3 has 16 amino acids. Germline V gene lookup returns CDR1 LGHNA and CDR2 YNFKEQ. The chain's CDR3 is CASSQGLSGGYNEQFF. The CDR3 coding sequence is TGTGCCAGCAGCCAAGGACTCAGCGGGGGGTACAATGAGCAGTTCTTC.

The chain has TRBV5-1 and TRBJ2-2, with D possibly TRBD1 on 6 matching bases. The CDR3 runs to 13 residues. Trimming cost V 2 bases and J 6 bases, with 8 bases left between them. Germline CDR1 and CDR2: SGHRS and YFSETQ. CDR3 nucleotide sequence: TGCGCCAGCAGCTTACAGGGTTCCGGGGAGCTGTTTTTT. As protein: CASSLQGSGELFF.

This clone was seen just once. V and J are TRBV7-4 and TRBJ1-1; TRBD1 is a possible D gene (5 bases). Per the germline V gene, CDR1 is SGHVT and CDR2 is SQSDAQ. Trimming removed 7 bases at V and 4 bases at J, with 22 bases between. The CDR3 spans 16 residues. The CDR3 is CASTGGWYFEGTEAFF. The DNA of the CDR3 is TGTGCCAGCACCGGGGGGTGGTATTTCGAGGGCACTGAAGCTTTCTTT.

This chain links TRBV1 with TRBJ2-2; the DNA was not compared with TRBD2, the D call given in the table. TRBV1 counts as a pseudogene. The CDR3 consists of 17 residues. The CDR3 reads CTSSQEGTSGTTGELFF. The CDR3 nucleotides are TGCACCAGCAGCCAAGAGGGGACTAGCGGAACCACCGGGGAGCTGTTTTTT.

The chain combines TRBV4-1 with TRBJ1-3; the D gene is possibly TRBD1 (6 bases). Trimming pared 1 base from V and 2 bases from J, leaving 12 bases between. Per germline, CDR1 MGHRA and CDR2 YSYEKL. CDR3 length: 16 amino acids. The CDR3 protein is CASSQAGEGTGNTIYF. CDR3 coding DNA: TGCGCCAGCAGCCAAGCAGGGGAGGGAACTGGAAACACCATATATTTT.

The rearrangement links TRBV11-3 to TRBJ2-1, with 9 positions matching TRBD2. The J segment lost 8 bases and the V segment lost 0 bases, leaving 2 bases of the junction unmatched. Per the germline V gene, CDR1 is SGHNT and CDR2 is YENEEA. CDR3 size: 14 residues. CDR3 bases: TGTGCCAGCAGCTTAGAAGCGGGAGGAGATGAGCAGTTCTTC. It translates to CASSLEAGGDEQFF.

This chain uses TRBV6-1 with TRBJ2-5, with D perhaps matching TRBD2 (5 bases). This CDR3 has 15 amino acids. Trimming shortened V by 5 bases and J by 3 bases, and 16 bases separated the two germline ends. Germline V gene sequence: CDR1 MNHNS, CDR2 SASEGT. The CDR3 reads CASSHLLGIEETQYF. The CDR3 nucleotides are TGTGCCAGCAGTCATTTACTAGGGATCGAAGAGACCCAGTACTTC.